Here is one T cell receptor (beta chain) with its context. Mismatch with germline at one junction end may stem from a read error. Study processing details: Amplification of reference gene primers was used by the study to estimate nucleated cell counts. The table came from immunoSEQ multiplex PCR; TCRdb's copy has only in-frame clones and leaves some out. The DNA was the basis for D and trimming; V, J and clone size are from that table. This sample has 150,000 to 200,000 clones, with roughly nine tenths found just once. The data originate from a study of blood T cell repertoires in COVID-19. About the research overall: Sites across the United States, Italy and Spain contributed samples from acute and convalescent COVID-19. Sources were T cells, B-cell-depleted T cells, or PBMCs; the material itself was cDNA or gDNA.

CDR3 length: 12 residues. The germline CDR1 and CDR2 sequences are SEHNR and FQNEAQ (reference sequence). The V call is TRBV7-9, the J call TRBJ1-1; 10 bases agree with TRBD1. Sequenced material: peripheral blood. The clonotype comes from a man in his 70s with active or convalescent COVID-19. DNA of the CDR3: TGTGCCAGCAGCCATGGGGACAGGGGCCTTTACTTT. Translated, it gives CASSHGDRGLYF.